This passage covers 3 T cell receptor beta chains from one sample sequenced in a study of identical twins. TCRdb reprocessed the 5' RACE reads via MiXCR and lists one record per CDR3 protein. The sample holds 1,800,000 or so distinct CDR3 sequences; under 35% are singletons and the top ten take roughly 0.3%. Sequencing was carried out using cord blood. Every receptor here comes from a newborn girl in good health.

Worth noting for this clonotype: Germline and junction disagree at one end, which may indicate a read error. The rearrangement links TRBV29-1 to TRBJ2-5; 8 bases map to TRBD2. The CDR3 is 12 residues long. From germline, CDR1 is SQVTM and CDR2 ANQGSEA. For the CDR3, the DNA is TGCAGCGTGGGTAGCGGGAAAGAGACCCTGTACTTC. This gives the protein CSVGSGKETLYF.

This clonotype was counted between two and nine times. The rearrangement joins TRBV5-1 to TRBJ1-3; D call uncertain. Trimming removed 0 bases at V and 2 bases at J, with 6 bases between. Germline-derived CDR1 and CDR2 are SGHRS and YFSETQ. The CDR3 extends over 14 amino acids. CDR3 sequence (DNA): TGCGCCAGCAGCTTGGATAGGACTGGAAACACCATATATTTT. Translated: CASSLDRTGNTIYF.

This clonotype turned up a few times. J is TRBJ2-3 and V is TRBV29-1; D may match TRBD1 or TRBD2 (5 bases each). V shed 4 bases and J shed 2 bases, with 19 bases lying between them. The CDR3 loop spans 16 amino acids. The germline CDR1 and CDR2 sequences are SQVTM and ANQGSEA. Here the CDR3 DNA reads TGCAGCGTTGGGGCGCCGGGACGGATGTTCACAGATACGCAGTATTTT. It specifies CSVGAPGRMFTDTQYF.